Below, 20 T cell receptor beta chains from the same sample are listed, as sequenced in a study of human T cells and chemical hapten exposure. The time point: patch test 3, about 24 weeks after DPC sensitization. Treatment meaning: therapeutic diphenylcyclopropenone sensitization with weekly scalp DPC. Each CDR3 protein gets one entry after TCRdb re-called the RACE reads with MiXCR. The table includes 80,000 to 100,000 distinct CDR3 sequences, under 14% detected once. This material consisted of whole blood, taken in connection with sensitization to the hapten diphenylcyclopropenone (DPC). Receptors were obtained from a woman aged 50 to 60 with alopecia areata. Some clones in this sample may be carry-over from other donors' samples.

At least ten counts were recorded for this clonotype. This chain connects TRBV12-3 or TRBV12-4 to TRBJ1-1; D unclear. This CDR3 is built from 13 residues. Trimming shortened V by 8 bases and J by 3 bases, and 13 bases separated the two germline ends. CDR3 sequence (DNA): TGTGCCAGCTTACCGGGCGGGGACACTGAAGCTTTCTTT. Its translation is CASLPGGDTEAFF.

This clonotype has ten or more counts. The chain carries TRBV20-1 and TRBJ2-1, with a tentative D call TRBD2 (6 bases). Germline-derived CDR1 and CDR2 are DFQATT and SNEGSKA (reference sequence). The V gene lost 2 bases and the J gene lost 4 bases, with 15 bases spanning the gap. The CDR3 consists of 15 residues. CDR3 protein: CSARSAAGLYNEQFF. CDR3 in DNA: TGCAGTGCTAGATCGGCGGCGGGACTTTACAATGAGCAGTTCTTC.

The chain employs TRBV29-1 and TRBJ2-5, with 7 positions matching TRBD2. Germline V CDR1 and CDR2: SQVTM, ANQGSEA. The CDR3 is 11 amino acids. With 6 bases clipped from V and 4 bases from J, the junction kept 2 bases outside the gene matches. The CDR3 loop is CSVTGGETQYF. The CDR3 nucleotides read TGCAGCGTGACGGGAGGAGAGACCCAGTACTTC.

Regarding this clonotype: Being one base from a much bigger clone, this may be a read error. The CDR3 loop reads CVITKGTSNIQYF. The CDR3 DNA reads TGTGTCATTACGAAGGGGACTAGCAACATTCAGTACTTC. The V call is TRBV2, the J call TRBJ2-4; 9 bases are a match to TRBD2. In germline, CDR1 is SNHLY, CDR2 FYNNEI. This CDR3 contains 13 residues.

The chain combines TRBV29-1 with TRBJ2-7; TRBD2 might be the D (5 bases). There are 13 residues in the CDR3. Deletions cut 6 bases from V and 1 base from J, with 13 bases between. The germline CDR1 and CDR2 sequences are SQVTM and ANQGSEA. The CDR3 DNA is TGCAGCGTGACCGAGGGCAAGTCCTACGAGCAGTACTTC. The encoded protein is CSVTEGKSYEQYF.

In its sample, this clonotype was seen many times. The chain carries TRBV20-1 and TRBJ2-7; D perhaps matches TRBD2 (6 bases). Germline CDR1 DFQATT, CDR2 SNEGSKA (reference sequence). Trimming removed 5 bases from V and 5 bases from J, with 19 bases in between. This CDR3 spans 14 amino acids. CDR3 sequence reads: CSALRDSGTDEQYF. CDR3 in DNA: TGCAGTGCTCTCCGCGATAGCGGCACGGACGAGCAGTACTTC.

This clonotype was found many times. The chain employs TRBV24-1 and TRBJ2-1, with D unresolved. Germline V lookup: CDR1 KGHDR, CDR2 SFDVKD. The CDR3 has 11 amino acids. V dropped 4 bases and J dropped 9 bases, with 6 bases sitting between them. The CDR3 is CATSEVGEQFF. The CDR3 nucleotides are TGTGCCACCAGTGAGGTGGGTGAGCAGTTCTTC.

This clonotype was recorded many times. Germline is not matched at one junction end, which may reflect a read error. This chain joins TRBV7-7 and TRBJ2-3; D not resolved. CDR1 and CDR2 from the germline V gene are SSHAT and FNYEAQ (reference sequence). The CDR3 covers 14 residues. CDR3 in DNA: TGTGCTAGCAGCTTGGGCAAAAGCACAGATACGCAGTATTTT. Amino acid sequence: CASSLGKSTDTQYF.

This clonotype was seen a handful of times. The rearrangement links TRBV11-3 to TRBJ2-2; D might be TRBD2 (6 bases). V was trimmed by 3 bases and J by 6 bases, leaving 14 bases between them. Germline V lookup: CDR1 SGHNT, CDR2 YENEEA. The CDR3 contains 15 residues. CDR3 bases: TGTGCCAGCAGCTTCCCGGGACTGGGACCCGGGGAGCTGTTTTTT. It translates to CASSFPGLGPGELFF.

In this sample, this clonotype turned up many times. The rearrangement links TRBV2 to TRBJ1-1; 7 nucleotides match TRBD1. V dropped 4 bases and J dropped 1; count of bases not matched to a gene: 9. CDR3 size: 16 residues. Germline V gene sequence: CDR1 SNHLY, CDR2 FYNNEI. The CDR3 sequence is CASSARTGFWNTEAFF. The CDR3 nucleotides read TGTGCCAGCAGTGCGAGGACAGGTTTCTGGAACACTGAAGCTTTCTTT. The full variable domain, with the rest looked up from reference TRBV2 and TRBJ1-1, is EPEVTQTPSHQVTQMGQEVILRCVPISNHLYFYWYRQILGQKVEFLVSFYNNEISEKSEIFDDQFSVERPDGSNFTLKIRSTKLEDSAMYFCASSARTGFWNTEAFFGQGTRLTVV.

This clonotype is labeled large (0.1 to 1%). This chain uses TRBV25-1 with TRBJ2-7; possible D gene TRBD2, 6 bases. Germline V gene lookup returns CDR1 MGHDK and CDR2 SYGVNS. The CDR3 length is 13 residues. The V and J ends lost 3 bases and 7 bases respectively, with 13 bases between them. The CDR3 region is CASSEAGLLEQYF. The CDR3 coding sequence is TGTGCCAGCAGTGAGGCGGGGCTCTTGGAGCAGTACTTC.

The chain links TRBV4-2 to TRBJ2-1, with 10 bases matching TRBD2. Losses at the gene ends were 4 bases for V and 6 bases for J; bases not matched to a gene: 9. Germline assignment: CDR1 LGHNA and CDR2 YNFKEQ. The CDR3 length is 16 residues. The CDR3 region is CASSRVGAGGSNEQFF. DNA for the CDR3: TGTGCCAGCAGCCGAGTGGGAGCGGGAGGGTCCAATGAGCAGTTCTTC.

The table lists this clonotype with many counts. The chain is built from TRBV5-1 and TRBJ2-7, with TRBD2 identical over 7 bases. CDR3 length: 15 residues. The junction had 10 bases not matched to a gene; V was cut back by 4 bases and J by 3 bases. Germline V gives CDR1 SGHRS, CDR2 YFSETQ. CDR3 DNA: TGCGCCAGCAGCAAAGCTCGGGGGGAATACTACGAGCAGTACTTC. It encodes CASSKARGEYYEQYF.

The gene calls are TRBV28 and TRBJ1-4; a weak D match, TRBD1 (6 bases). CDR3 length: 15 amino acids. Germline CDR1 MDHEN, CDR2 SYDVKM. The V end lost 3 bases, the J end lost 8 bases, and 16 bases lay between the germline ends. CDR3 sequence reads: CASSLPDAGGEKLFF. The CDR3 nucleotides are TGTGCCAGCAGTTTGCCGGATGCGGGGGGCGAAAAACTGTTTTTT.

This clonotype was observed many times. The chain employs TRBV5-1 and TRBJ1-1; D ambiguous. The V and J ends lost 0 bases and 6 bases respectively, with 6 bases between them. CDR1 SGHRS and CDR2 YFSETQ come from the germline V gene. This CDR3 contains 12 residues. CDR3 sequence reads: CASSLAGSEAFF. The CDR3 DNA is TGCGCCAGCAGCTTGGCGGGGTCTGAAGCTTTCTTT.

This clonotype was observed many times. This chain links TRBV29-1 with TRBJ2-1; D perhaps matches TRBD2 (6 bases). V lost 8 bases and J 7 bases, leaving 21 bases between the germline ends. The CDR3 is 14 amino acids. Germline loops: CDR1 SQVTM, CDR2 ANQGSEA. The CDR3 region is CSSFHSGGANEQFF. The CDR3 DNA follows: TGCAGCTCCTTCCATAGCGGAGGTGCGAATGAGCAGTTCTTC.

This clonotype has ten or more counts. This chain links TRBV2 with TRBJ2-5; 7 positions match TRBD2. Germline CDR1 reads SNHLY; CDR2 reads FYNNEI. Trimming took 4 bases from V and 5 from J; bases not matched to a gene: 7. The CDR3 has 14 amino acids. The chain's CDR3 is CASSGRAGKETQYF. The DNA for the CDR3 is TGTGCCAGCAGTGGGAGAGCGGGAAAGGAGACCCAGTACTTC.

This clonotype appeared a few times. The chain combines TRBV5-5 with TRBJ2-5; perhaps D is TRBD1 or TRBD2 (5 bases each). Germline assignment: CDR1 SGHKS and CDR2 YYEKEE (reference sequence). Trimming cost V 2 bases and J 0 bases, with 14 bases left between them. The CDR3 is 16 residues long. The CDR3 DNA is TGTGCCAGCAGCTTTGGGGCTAGCCGGTACCAAGAGACCCAGTACTTC. Its translation is CASSFGASRYQETQYF.

This clonotype was seen at least ten times. The chain has TRBV25-1 and TRBJ2-5; unclear D gene. Germline V gene data show CDR1 as MGHDK and CDR2 as SYGVNS. V was pared by 1 base and J by 5 bases, with 2 bases between. The CDR3 has 11 residues. CDR3 sequence: CASSEWETQYF. CDR3 nucleotide sequence: TGTGCCAGCAGTGAATGGGAGACCCAGTACTTC.

This clonotype has only a few counts. The chain combines TRBV2 with TRBJ2-6, with D perhaps matching TRBD1 or TRBD2 (5 bases each). CDR1 and CDR2 (germline): SNHLY, FYNNEI. The germline V and J ends were trimmed by 5 bases and 0 bases, with 11 bases remaining between them. The CDR3 covers 16 residues. The CDR3: CASSRDASSGANVLTF. In nucleotides, the CDR3 is TGTGCCAGCAGTAGGGACGCCAGCTCTGGGGCCAACGTCCTGACTTTC.